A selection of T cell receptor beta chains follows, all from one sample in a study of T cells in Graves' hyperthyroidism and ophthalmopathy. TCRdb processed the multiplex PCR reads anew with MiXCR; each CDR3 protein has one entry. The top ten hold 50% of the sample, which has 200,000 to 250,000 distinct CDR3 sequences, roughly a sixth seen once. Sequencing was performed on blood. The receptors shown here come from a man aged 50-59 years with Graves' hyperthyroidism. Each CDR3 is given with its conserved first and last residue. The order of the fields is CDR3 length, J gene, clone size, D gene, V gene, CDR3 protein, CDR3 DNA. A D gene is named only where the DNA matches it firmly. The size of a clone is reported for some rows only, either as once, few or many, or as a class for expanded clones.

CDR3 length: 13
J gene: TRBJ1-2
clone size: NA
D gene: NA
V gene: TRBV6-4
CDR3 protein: CASSPNGGQGYTF
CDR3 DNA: TGTGCCAGCAGCCCTAACGGAGGGCAAGGCTACACCTTC

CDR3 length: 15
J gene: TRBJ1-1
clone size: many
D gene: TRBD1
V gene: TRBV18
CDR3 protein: CASSPDRVGSTEAFF
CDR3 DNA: TGTGCCAGCTCACCCGACAGGGTTGGAAGCACTGAAGCTTTCTTT

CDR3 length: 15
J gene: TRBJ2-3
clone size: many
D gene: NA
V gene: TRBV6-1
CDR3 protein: CASSGSGTSTDTQYF
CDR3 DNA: TGTGCCAGCAGTGGTTCCGGGACTAGCACAGATACGCAGTATTTT

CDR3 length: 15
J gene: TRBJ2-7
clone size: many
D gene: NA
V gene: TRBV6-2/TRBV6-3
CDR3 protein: CASTRNTGSPYEQYF
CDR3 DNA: TGTGCCAGCACCCGTAATACCGGGAGCCCCTACGAGCAGTACTTC

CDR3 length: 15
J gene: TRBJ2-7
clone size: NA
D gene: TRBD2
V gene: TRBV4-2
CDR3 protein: CASSQVSGRGYEQYF
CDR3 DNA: TGTGCCAGCAGCCAAGTTAGCGGGAGGGGGTACGAGCAGTACTTC

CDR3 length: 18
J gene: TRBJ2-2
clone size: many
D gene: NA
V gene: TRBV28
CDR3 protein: CASSLSRQISKNTGELFF
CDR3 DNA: TGTGCCAGCAGTTTATCTCGTCAGATTTCCAAGAACACCGGGGAGCTGTTTTTT

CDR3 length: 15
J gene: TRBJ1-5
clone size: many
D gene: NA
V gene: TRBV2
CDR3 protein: CASSEWQGEDQPQHF
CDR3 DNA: TGTGCCAGCAGTGAGTGGCAGGGTGAGGATCAGCCCCAGCATTTT

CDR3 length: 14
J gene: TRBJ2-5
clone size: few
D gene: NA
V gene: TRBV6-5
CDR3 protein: CASSYGGDRETQYF
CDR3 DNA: TGTGCCAGCAGTTACGGCGGAGACCGAGAGACCCAGTACTTC

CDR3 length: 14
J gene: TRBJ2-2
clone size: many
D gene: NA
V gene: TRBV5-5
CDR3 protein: CASSLGENTGELFF
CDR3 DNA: TGTGCCAGCAGCTTGGGGGAAAACACCGGGGAGCTGTTTTTT

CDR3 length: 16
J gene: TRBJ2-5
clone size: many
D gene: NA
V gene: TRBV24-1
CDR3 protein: CATSQTGVFNQETQYF
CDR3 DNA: TGTGCCACCAGTCAAACGGGAGTCTTCAATCAAGAGACCCAGTACTTC

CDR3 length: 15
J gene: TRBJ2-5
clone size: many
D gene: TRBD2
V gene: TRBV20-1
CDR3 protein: CSATLAGMTQETQYF
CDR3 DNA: TGCAGTGCTACTCTAGCGGGGATGACCCAAGAGACCCAGTACTTC

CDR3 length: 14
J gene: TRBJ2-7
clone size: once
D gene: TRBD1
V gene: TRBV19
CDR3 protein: CASSTGQGFYEQYF
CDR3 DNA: TGTGCCAGTAGTACGGGACAGGGGTTCTACGAGCAGTACTTC

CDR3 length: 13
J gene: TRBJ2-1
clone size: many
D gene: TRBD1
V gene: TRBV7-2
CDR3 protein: CASSSGQVGEQFF
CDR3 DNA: TGTGCCAGCAGCTCCGGACAGGTGGGTGAGCAGTTCTTC

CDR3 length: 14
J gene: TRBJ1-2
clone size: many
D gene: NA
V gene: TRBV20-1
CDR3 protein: CSARLQGFSYGYTF
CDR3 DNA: TGCAGTGCTCGATTACAAGGGTTCAGCTATGGCTACACCTTC

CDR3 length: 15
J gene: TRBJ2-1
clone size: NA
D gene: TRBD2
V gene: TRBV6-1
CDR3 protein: CASSETSAYYNEQFF
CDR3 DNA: TGTGCCAGCAGCGAAACTAGCGCTTACTACAATGAGCAGTTCTTC

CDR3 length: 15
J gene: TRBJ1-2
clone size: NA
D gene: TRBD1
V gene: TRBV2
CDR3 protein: CASSDLRGLHYGYTF
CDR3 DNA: TGTGCCAGCAGTGACCTCAGGGGGCTCCACTATGGCTACACCTTC

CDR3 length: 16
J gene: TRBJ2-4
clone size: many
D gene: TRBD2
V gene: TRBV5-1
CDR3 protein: CASSLAGGLSKNIQYF
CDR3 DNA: TGCGCCAGCAGCCTCGCGGGGGGGCTTAGCAAAAACATTCAGTACTTC

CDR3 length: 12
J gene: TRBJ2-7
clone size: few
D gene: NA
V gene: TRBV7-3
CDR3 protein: CASSAGRGEQYF
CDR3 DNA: TGTGCCAGCAGCGCGGGCCGAGGCGAGCAGTACTTC

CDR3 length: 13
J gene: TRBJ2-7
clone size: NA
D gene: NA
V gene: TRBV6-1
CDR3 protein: CASSEFVGLEQYF
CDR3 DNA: TGTGCCAGCAGTGAATTCGTAGGGCTCGAGCAGTACTTC

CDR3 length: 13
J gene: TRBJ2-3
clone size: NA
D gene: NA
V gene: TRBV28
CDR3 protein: CASTAGSGDTQYF
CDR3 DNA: TGTGCCAGCACGGCGGGGTCAGGAGATACGCAGTATTTT

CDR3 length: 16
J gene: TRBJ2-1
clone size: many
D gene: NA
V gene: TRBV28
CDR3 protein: CASSLFAGETDNEQFF
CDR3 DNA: TGTGCCAGCAGTCTGTTTGCGGGCGAAACCGACAATGAGCAGTTCTTC

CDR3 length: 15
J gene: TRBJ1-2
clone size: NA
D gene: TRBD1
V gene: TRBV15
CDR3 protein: CATSRGGQGVYGYTF
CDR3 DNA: TGTGCCACCAGCAGAGGCGGACAGGGTGTTTATGGCTACACCTTC

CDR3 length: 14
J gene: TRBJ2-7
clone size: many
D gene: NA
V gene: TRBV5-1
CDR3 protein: CASSLDRLLYEQYF
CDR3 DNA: TGCGCCAGCAGCTTGGATCGCCTCCTCTACGAGCAGTACTTC

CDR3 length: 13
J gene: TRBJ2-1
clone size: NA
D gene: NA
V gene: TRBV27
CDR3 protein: CASTKSLYNEQFF
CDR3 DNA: TGTGCCAGCACCAAGTCACTTTACAATGAGCAGTTCTTC

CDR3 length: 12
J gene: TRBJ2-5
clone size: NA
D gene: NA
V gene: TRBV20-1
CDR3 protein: CSARRTEETQYF
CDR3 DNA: TGCAGTGCTAGAAGGACAGAAGAGACCCAGTACTTC

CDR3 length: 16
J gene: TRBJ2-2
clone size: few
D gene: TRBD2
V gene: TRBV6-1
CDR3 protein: CATSGLAGVKGGELFF
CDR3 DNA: TGTGCCACTTCGGGACTAGCGGGAGTAAAAGGCGGGGAGCTGTTTTTT

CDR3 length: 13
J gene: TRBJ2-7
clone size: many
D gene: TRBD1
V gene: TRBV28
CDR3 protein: CASSGTEHYEQYF
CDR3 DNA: TGTGCCAGCAGTGGGACAGAGCACTACGAGCAGTACTTC

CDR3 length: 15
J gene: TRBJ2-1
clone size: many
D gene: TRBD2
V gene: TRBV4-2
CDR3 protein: CASSPPGLAGVEQFF
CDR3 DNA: TGTGCCAGCAGCCCCCCCGGACTAGCGGGAGTTGAGCAGTTCTTC

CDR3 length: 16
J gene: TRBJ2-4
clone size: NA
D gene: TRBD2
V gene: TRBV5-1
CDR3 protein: CASSLQRGMAKNIQYF
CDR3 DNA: TGCGCCAGCAGCTTGCAGCGGGGGATGGCCAAAAACATTCAGTACTTC

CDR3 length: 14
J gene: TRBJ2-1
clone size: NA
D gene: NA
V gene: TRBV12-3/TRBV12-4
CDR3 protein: CASSPLSLGNEQFF
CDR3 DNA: TGTGCCAGCAGTCCCCTTAGTTTGGGCAATGAGCAGTTCTTC

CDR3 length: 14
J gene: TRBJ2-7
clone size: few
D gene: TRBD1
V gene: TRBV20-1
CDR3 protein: CSASGQAGTYEQYF
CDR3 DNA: TGCAGTGCTAGCGGACAGGCTGGGACATACGAGCAGTACTTC

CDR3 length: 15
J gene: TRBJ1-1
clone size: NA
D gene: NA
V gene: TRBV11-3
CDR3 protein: CASSSPWGTNTEAFF
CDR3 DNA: TGTGCCAGCAGCTCCCCTTGGGGCACGAACACTGAAGCTTTCTTT

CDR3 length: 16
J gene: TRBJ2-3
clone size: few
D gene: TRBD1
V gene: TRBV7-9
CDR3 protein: CASSLYRDRDTDTQYF
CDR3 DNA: TGTGCCAGCAGCTTATACCGGGACAGGGACACAGATACGCAGTATTTT

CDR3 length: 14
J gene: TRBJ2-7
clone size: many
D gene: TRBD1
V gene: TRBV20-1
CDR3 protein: CSATRGQATYEQYF
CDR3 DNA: TGCAGTGCTACGAGAGGACAGGCAACCTACGAGCAGTACTTC

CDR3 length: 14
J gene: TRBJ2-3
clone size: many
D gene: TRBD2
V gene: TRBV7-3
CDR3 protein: CASSLTSDTDTQYF
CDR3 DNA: TGTGCCAGCAGCCTAACTAGCGACACAGATACGCAGTATTTT

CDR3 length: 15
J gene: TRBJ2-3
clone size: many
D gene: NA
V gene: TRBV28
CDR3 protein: CASSLRLSFTDTQYF
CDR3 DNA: TGTGCCAGCAGTTTAAGGCTATCTTTCACAGATACGCAGTATTTT

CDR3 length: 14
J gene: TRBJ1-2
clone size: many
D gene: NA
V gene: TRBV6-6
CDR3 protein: CASSYSETDYGYTF
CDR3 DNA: TGTGCCAGCAGTTACTCCGAGACGGACTATGGCTACACCTTC

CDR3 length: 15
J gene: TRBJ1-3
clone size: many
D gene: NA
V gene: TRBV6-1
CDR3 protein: CASSEVGAKGNTIYF
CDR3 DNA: TGTGCCAGCAGTGAAGTGGGGGCGAAAGGAAACACCATATATTTT

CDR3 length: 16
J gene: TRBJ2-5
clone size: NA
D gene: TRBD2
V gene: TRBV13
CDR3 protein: CASSLTSGRGWETQYF
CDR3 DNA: TGTGCCAGCAGCTTAACTAGCGGGAGAGGTTGGGAGACCCAGTACTTC

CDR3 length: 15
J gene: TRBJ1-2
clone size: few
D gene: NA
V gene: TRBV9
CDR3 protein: CASSSPGHNNYGYTF
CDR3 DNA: TGTGCCAGCAGCTCCCCAGGACACAATAACTATGGCTACACCTTC

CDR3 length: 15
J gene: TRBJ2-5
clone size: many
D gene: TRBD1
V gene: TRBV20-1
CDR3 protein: CSAPPTGGWSETQYF
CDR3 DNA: TGCAGTGCTCCTCCGACAGGGGGCTGGTCGGAGACCCAGTACTTC

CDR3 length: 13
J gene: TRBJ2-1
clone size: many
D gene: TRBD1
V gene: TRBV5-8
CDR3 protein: CASRPPGGNEQFF
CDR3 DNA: TGTGCCAGCAGGCCCCCAGGGGGCAATGAGCAGTTCTTC

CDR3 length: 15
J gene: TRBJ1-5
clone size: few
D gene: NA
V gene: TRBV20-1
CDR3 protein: CSARDRRQTNQPQHF
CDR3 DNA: TGCAGTGCTAGAGATCGCAGACAGACCAATCAGCCCCAGCATTTT

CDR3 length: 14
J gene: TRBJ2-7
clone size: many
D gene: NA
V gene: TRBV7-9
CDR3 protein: CASSPAASIYEQYF
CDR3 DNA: TGTGCCAGCAGCCCGGCGGCTAGCATCTACGAGCAGTACTTC

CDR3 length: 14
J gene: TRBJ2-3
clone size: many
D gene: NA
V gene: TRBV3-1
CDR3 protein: CASSHGDRTDTQYF
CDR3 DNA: TGTGCCAGCAGCCATGGGGACCGCACAGATACGCAGTATTTT

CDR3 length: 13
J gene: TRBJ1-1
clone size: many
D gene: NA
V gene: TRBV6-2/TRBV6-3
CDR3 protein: CASSYLGISEAFF
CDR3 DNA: TGTGCCAGCAGTTACTTAGGAATCTCTGAAGCTTTCTTT

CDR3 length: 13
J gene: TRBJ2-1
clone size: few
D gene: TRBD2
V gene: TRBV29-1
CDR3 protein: CSVTGLADNEQFF
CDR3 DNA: TGCAGCGTTACGGGACTAGCAGACAATGAGCAGTTCTTC

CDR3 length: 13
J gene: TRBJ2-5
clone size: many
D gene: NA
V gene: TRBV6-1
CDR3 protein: CASSKEGGETQYF
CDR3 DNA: TGTGCCAGCAGTAAAGAAGGTGGGGAGACCCAGTACTTC

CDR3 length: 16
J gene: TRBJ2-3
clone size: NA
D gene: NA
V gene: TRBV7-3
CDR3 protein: CASSLQVDQLGETQYF
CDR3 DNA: TGTGCCAGCAGCTTACAGGTCGACCAGTTAGGAGAAACGCAGTATTTT

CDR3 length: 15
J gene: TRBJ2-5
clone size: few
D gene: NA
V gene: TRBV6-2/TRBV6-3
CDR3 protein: CASSLGLGKQETQYF
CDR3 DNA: TGTGCCAGCAGTCTAGGCCTTGGAAAACAAGAGACCCAGTACTTC

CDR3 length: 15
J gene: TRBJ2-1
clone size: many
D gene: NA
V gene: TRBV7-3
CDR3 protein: CASSLTRRERNEQFF
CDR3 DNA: TGTGCCAGCAGCTTAACGAGGAGGGAGAGGAATGAGCAGTTCTTC

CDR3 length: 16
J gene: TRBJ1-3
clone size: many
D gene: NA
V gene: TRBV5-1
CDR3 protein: CASSLAGHISGNTIYF
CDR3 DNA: TGCGCCAGCAGCTTGGCCGGGCACATCTCTGGAAACACCATATATTTT

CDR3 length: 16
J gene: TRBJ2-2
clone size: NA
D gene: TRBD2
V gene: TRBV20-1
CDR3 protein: CSASDPTSGRTGELFF
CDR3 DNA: TGCAGTGCTAGTGACCCCACTAGCGGACGCACCGGGGAGCTGTTTTTT